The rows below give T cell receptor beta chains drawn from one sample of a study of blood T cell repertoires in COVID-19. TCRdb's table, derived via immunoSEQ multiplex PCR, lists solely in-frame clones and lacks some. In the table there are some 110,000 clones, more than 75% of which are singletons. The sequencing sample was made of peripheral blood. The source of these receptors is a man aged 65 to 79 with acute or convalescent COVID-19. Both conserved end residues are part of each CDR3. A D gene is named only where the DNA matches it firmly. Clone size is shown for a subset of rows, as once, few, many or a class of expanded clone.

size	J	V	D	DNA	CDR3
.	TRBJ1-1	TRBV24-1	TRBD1	TGTGCCACCAGTGACCCCAGGACAGGTAAGAACACTGAAGCTTTCTTT	CATSDPRTGKNTEAFF
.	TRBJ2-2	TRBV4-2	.	TGTGCCAGCAGCCAAGATCGGGGCGGGACCCGAGAAAACACCGGGGAGCTGTTTTTT	CASSQDRGGTRENTGELFF
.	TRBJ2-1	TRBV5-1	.	TGCGCCAGCAGCCAGACTAGGGGCAATGAGCAGTTCTTC	CASSQTRGNEQFF
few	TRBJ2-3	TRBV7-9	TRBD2	TGTGCCAGCACCAGGGAGGGAGCCACAGATACGCAGTATTTT	CASTREGATDTQYF
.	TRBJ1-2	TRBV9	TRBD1	TGTGCCAGCAGCGTAGAGGGGGCCGGTAACTATGGCTACACCTTC	CASSVEGAGNYGYTF
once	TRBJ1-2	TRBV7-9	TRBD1	TGTGCCAGCAGCTACCCGACAGGGGGGGTAGGCTACACCTTC	CASSYPTGGVGYTF
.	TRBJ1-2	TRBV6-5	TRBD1	TGTGCCAGCAGACGGGGACAGGGTAACTATGGCTACACCTTC	CASRRGQGNYGYTF
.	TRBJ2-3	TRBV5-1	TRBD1	TGCGCCAGCAGCCCGGGACAGGGGGTAGATACGCAGTATTTT	CASSPGQGVDTQYF
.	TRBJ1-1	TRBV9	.	TGTGCCAGCAGCGTAGGTTTCTCAGGGGACACTGAAGCTTTCTTT	CASSVGFSGDTEAFF
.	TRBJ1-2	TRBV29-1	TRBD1	TGCAGCGTTCGCACAGGGGTGGGGGTCAACTATGGCTACACCTTC	CSVRTGVGVNYGYTF
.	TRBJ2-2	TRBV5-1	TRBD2	TGCGCCAGCAGCTTGTTCGGGGGGGTGAACACCGGGGAGCTGTTTTTT	CASSLFGGVNTGELFF
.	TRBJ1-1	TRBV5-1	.	TGCGCCAGCAGTTACCAGCGTCTGGGGCCAACTGAAGCTTTCTTT	CASSYQRLGPTEAFF
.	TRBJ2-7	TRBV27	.	TGTGCCAGCAGTTTACGCGGGCACCCAGGACTACCCCCCTACGAGCAGTACTTC	CASSLRGHPGLPPYEQYF
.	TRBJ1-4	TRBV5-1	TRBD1	TGCGCCAGCAGCGCTGACAGGGGGCCGTTCTCTGGAAAACTGTTTTTT	CASSADRGPFSGKLFF
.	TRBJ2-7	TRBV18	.	TGTGCCAGCTCAGGGAAACGGGACATAACCTACGAGCAGTACTTC	CASSGKRDITYEQYF
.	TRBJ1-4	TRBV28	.	TGTGCCAGCAGTTTCCTTTTTAATGAAAAACTGTTTTTT	CASSFLFNEKLFF
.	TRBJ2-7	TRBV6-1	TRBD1	TGTGCCAGCAGTGTGGGTCGGGGACAGGGGATCCACGAGCAGTACTTC	CASSVGRGQGIHEQYF
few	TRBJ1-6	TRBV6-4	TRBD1	TGTGCCAGCAGGGACAGGGGTAATTCACCCCTCCACTTT	CASRDRGNSPLHF
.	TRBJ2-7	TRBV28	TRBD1	TGTGCCAGCAGCACCAACAGGGGGCGAGAGCAGTACTTC	CASSTNRGREQYF
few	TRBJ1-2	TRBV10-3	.	TGTGCCATCAGTGAGTCGCGCAGCTACACCTTC	CAISESRSYTF
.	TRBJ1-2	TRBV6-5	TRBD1	TGTGCCAGCTCGAGGACAGGATATGGCTACACCTTC	CASSRTGYGYTF
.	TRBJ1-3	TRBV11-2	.	TGTGCCAGCACCGGGGGGCCGGGGGTATCTGGAAACACCATATATTTT	CASTGGPGVSGNTIYF
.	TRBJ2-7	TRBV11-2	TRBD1	TGTGCCAGCAGCTTATTACAGGGGCCCTACGAGCAGTACTTC	CASSLLQGPYEQYF
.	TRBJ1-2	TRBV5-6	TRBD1	TGTGCCAGCAGTCTGGTCCGACAGGGAGACACCTTC	CASSLVRQGDTF
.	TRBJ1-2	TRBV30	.	TGTGCCCTAACCAAATGGGGGGGAAGAGAGGCTAACTATGGCTACACCTTC	CALTKWGGREANYGYTF
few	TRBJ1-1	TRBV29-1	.	TGCAGCGTGGACCCACAGCGGGGGGTTTATACTGAAGCTTTCTTT	CSVDPQRGVYTEAFF
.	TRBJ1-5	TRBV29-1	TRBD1	TGCAGCGTTTGCGGACAGGGGGAACCCCAGCATTTT	CSVCGQGEPQHF
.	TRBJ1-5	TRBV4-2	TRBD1	TGTGCCAGCAGCCGAGAGGACAGGGAAAATCAGCCCCAGCATTTT	CASSREDRENQPQHF
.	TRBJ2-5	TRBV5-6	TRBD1	TGTGCCAGCAGCTTGGGACAGGGGGTAGGAGTGACCCAGTACTTC	CASSLGQGVGVTQYF
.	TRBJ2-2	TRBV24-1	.	TGTGCCACCAGTGATATGGCAGGTTACACCGGGGAGCTGTTTTTT	CATSDMAGYTGELFF
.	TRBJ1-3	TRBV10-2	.	TGCGCCAGCAGTGAAGGGGGTTCTGGAAACACCATATATTTT	CASSEGGSGNTIYF
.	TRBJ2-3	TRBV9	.	TGTGCCAGCAGCGTAGCGAGTGGAGCGCAGTATTTT	CASSVASGAQYF
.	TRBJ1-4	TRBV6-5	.	TGTGCCAGCAGTAACCAGGGGAAGGGAGAAAAACTGTTTTTT	CASSNQGKGEKLFF
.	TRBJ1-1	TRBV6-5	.	TGTGCCAGCACCGAGCAGGTTGGCGCTGAAGCTTTCTTT	CASTEQVGAEAFF
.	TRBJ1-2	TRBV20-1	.	TGCAGTGCTAGTAATCTCCGGGAGAGTGCTTATGGCTACACCTTC	CSASNLRESAYGYTF
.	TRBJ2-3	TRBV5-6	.	TGTGCCAGCAGCTTGTGGTGGGCTGAAGATACGCAGTATTTT	CASSLWWAEDTQYF
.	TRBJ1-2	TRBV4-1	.	TGCGCCAGCAGCCAAGGTCCGGACTATGGCTACACCTTC	CASSQGPDYGYTF
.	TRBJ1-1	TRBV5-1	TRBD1	TGCGCCAGCAGGACGACAGGGGGCTTTCTTGAAGCTTTCTTT	CASRTTGGFLEAFF
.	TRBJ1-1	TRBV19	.	TGTGCCAGTAGTATTGCAGGGTGGAACACTGAAGCTTTCTTT	CASSIAGWNTEAFF
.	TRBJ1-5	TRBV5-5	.	TGTGCCAGACATGGGCAGGGCCGCAATCAGCCCCAGCATTTT	CARHGQGRNQPQHF
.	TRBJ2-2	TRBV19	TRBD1	TGTGCCAGTTGTATACAGACAGGGATTAGCGGGGAGCTGTTTTTT	CASCIQTGISGELFF
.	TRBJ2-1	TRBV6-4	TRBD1	TGTGCCAGCAGTAGGGGACAGGGGGCTTCCTACAATGAGCAGTTCTTC	CASSRGQGASYNEQFF
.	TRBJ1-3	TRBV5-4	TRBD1	TGTGCCAGCAGCAAACCGACAGGGTCTGGAAACACCATATATTTT	CASSKPTGSGNTIYF
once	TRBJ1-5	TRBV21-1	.	TGTGCCAGCAGCAGACGGTCCGGGACAGGGGCCAATCAGCCCCAGCATTTT	CASSRRSGTGANQPQHF
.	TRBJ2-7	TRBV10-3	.	TGTGCCATCAGGAACCGGGACTACGAGCAGTACTTC	CAIRNRDYEQYF
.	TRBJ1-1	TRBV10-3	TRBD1	TGTGCCATCAGTGAGTTTCAGGGGGATAACACTGAAGCTTTCTTT	CAISEFQGDNTEAFF
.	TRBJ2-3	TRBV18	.	TGTGCCAGCTCACCACCGGCGAAGCAGGGGTCGGGCACAGATACGCAGTATTTT	CASSPPAKQGSGTDTQYF
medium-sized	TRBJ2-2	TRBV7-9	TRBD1	TGTGCCAGCAGCCTACAGGGGGCCGGGGAGCTGTTTTTT	CASSLQGAGELFF
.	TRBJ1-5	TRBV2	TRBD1	TGTGCCAGCAGACCCGACAGGGAGTGGCAGCCCCAGCATTTT	CASRPDREWQPQHF
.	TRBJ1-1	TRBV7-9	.	TGTGCCAGCAGCATCAGGACAGAGAGGGCTGAAGCTTTCTTT	CASSIRTERAEAFF
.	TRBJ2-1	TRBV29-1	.	TGCAGCGTTGAAGGATCAGGCATCAATGAGCAGTTCTTC	CSVEGSGINEQFF
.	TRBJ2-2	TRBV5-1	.	TGCGCCAGCATCCAAAAACCGACAGGCGGGAACACCGGGGAGCTGTTTTTT	CASIQKPTGGNTGELFF
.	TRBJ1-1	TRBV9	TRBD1	TGTGCCAGCAGCGCGACGACAGGGGGGAAAACTGAAGCTTTCTTT	CASSATTGGKTEAFF
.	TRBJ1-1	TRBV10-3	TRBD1	TGTGCCATCAGTGACAGGGGGCGAGATGAAGCTTTCTTT	CAISDRGRDEAFF